The 32 T cell receptor beta chains below all came from one sample that was sequenced in a study of graft-versus-host responses after intestinal transplantation. The antigens these receptors bind are not known. TCRdb's copy holds only in-frame clones and misses some; the assay was immunoSEQ multiplex PCR. The table lists about 130,000 clones, nearly 95% of them singletons. The sample consisted of unstimulated CD4+ T cells sorted from spleen or lymph node cells, taken before intestinal transplant. Receptor source: a human donor who received an intestinal transplant.

The chain carries TRBV15 and TRBJ1-1; D unresolved. Germline CDR1 LNHNV, CDR2 YYDKDF (reference sequence). CDR3 length: 14 amino acids. V gave up 5 bases and J gave up 1 base, with 11 bases separating them. Here the CDR3 DNA reads TGTGCCACCAGCGTAGGACTGGGGAACACTGAAGCTTTCTTT. Translated: CATSVGLGNTEAFF.

There are a few counts of this clone. This chain uses TRBV18 with TRBJ1-3; D is perhaps TRBD1 (5 bases). Germline V lookup: CDR1 KGHSH, CDR2 LQKENI. The germline V and J ends were trimmed by 3 bases and 1 base, with 13 bases remaining between them. This CDR3 is built from 16 residues. CDR3: CASSPRGGTSGNTIYF. The CDR3, as DNA: TGTGCCAGCTCACCGCGGGGGGGAACTTCTGGAAACACCATATATTTT.

The rearrangement links TRBV27 to TRBJ2-6, with no clear D. The V gene's germline CDR1 is MNHEY and CDR2 SMNVEV (reference sequence). V was pared by 1 base and J by 3 bases, with 1 base between. CDR3 length: 13 amino acids. The CDR3 nucleotides are TGTGCCAGCAGTTTATTTGGGGCCAACGTCCTGACTTTC. Translating gives CASSLFGANVLTF.

The chain employs TRBV5-4 and TRBJ2-1, with 11 nucleotides matching TRBD2. Germline V gene data show CDR1 as SGHNT and CDR2 as YYREEE (reference sequence). The CDR3 loop spans 15 amino acids. The V and J ends lost 6 bases and 9 bases, in that order; junction bases with no gene match: 11. The DNA for the CDR3 is TGTGCCAGCACCTTAGCGGGAGGGGGCGGAGGTGAGCAGTTCTTC. Translating it yields CASTLAGGGGGEQFF. The full variable domain, completed using reference TRBV5-4 and TRBJ2-1, is ETGVTQSPTHLIKTRGQQVTLRCSSQSGHNTVSWYQQALGQGPQFIFQYYREEENGRGNFPPRFSGLQFPNYSSELNVNALELDDSALYLCASTLAGGGGGEQFFGPGTRLTVL.

This chain uses TRBV28 with TRBJ1-1; D not resolved. The CDR3 totals 15 residues. With 3 bases removed from V and 1 base from J, the gap between germline ends came to 12 bases. Germline values: CDR1 MDHEN, CDR2 SYDVKM. CDR3 protein: CASSFAPAQNTEAFF. CDR3 nucleotides: TGTGCCAGCAGTTTTGCCCCGGCGCAGAACACTGAAGCTTTCTTT.

The J gene is TRBJ1-2, the V gene TRBV5-4, with 8 bases that match TRBD1. V was clipped by 6 bases and J by 8 bases; unmatched bases: 21. The germline V gene has CDR1 SGHNT and CDR2 YYREEE (reference sequence). The CDR3 has 17 residues. CDR3 nucleotide sequence: TGTGCCAGCACCAGGGGGCAGGGGGGCGATCGACTTCACGGCTACACCTTC. This sequence encodes CASTRGQGGDRLHGYTF.

The chain links TRBV19 to TRBJ1-2, with 7 positions matching TRBD1. Per the germline V gene, CDR1 is LNHDA and CDR2 is SQIVND (reference sequence). V lost 4 bases and J lost 5; bases outside the gene matches: 4. This CDR3 contains 13 residues. CDR3 region: CASSTDRTYGYTF. DNA of the CDR3: TGTGCCAGTAGTACGGACAGGACGTATGGCTACACCTTC.

The rearrangement links TRBV5-1 to TRBJ2-7; 8 bases agree with TRBD2. CDR1 SGHRS and CDR2 YFSETQ come from the germline V gene. The CDR3 has 15 residues. V gave up 0 bases and J gave up 2 bases; unmatched junction bases: 4. CDR3 DNA: TGCGCCAGCAGCTTGGTTGGGACTAGTACCTACGAGCAGTACTTC. It codes for CASSLVGTSTYEQYF.

This chain links TRBV19 with TRBJ2-3; D remains ambiguous. V shed 1 base and J shed 4 bases, with 21 bases lying between them. The CDR3 extends over 18 amino acids. Germline V CDR1 and CDR2: LNHDA, SQIVND (reference sequence). CDR3 sequence (DNA): TGTGCCAGTAGTATAGTAGGGTCTTGGAATGGCGCGTCAGATACGCAGTATTTT. Translation: CASSIVGSWNGASDTQYF.

The rearrangement uses TRBV5-1 and TRBJ2-2, with TRBD1 matching over 7 bases. The CDR3 spans 14 residues. Germline V gene data show CDR1 as SGHRS and CDR2 as YFSETQ. V shed 3 bases and J 6 bases; nucleotides not matched to a gene: 5. CDR3 sequence (DNA): TGCGCCAGCAGCTCCACTCAGGGGGCCGGGGAGCTGTTTTTT. It specifies CASSSTQGAGELFF. The full variable domain, its missing parts supplied by reference TRBV5-1 and TRBJ2-2, is KAGVTQTPRYLIKTRGQQVTLSCSPISGHRSVSWYQQTPGQGLQFLFEYFSETQRNKGNFPGRFSGRQFSNSRSEMNVSTLELGDSALYLCASSSTQGAGELFFGEGSRLTVL.

The V and J genes are TRBV15 and TRBJ2-7; 9 bases are shared with TRBD1. CDR3 length: 14 residues. The germline CDR1 and CDR2 sequences are LNHNV and YYDKDF (reference sequence). V lost 6 bases and J lost 3; bases outside the gene matches: 6. The CDR3 is CATSRDRAGYEQYF. The CDR3 bases are TGTGCCACCAGTCGGGACAGGGCTGGCTACGAGCAGTACTTC.

This sequence joins TRBV5-4 and TRBJ2-2; 16 bases line up with TRBD2. V gave up 4 bases and J gave up 8 bases; unmatched junction bases: 5. CDR3 length: 16 amino acids. The germline gives CDR1 SGHNT, CDR2 YYREEE (reference sequence). This CDR3 reads CASSQGLAGGPGELFF. In DNA form, the CDR3 reads TGTGCCAGCAGCCAGGGACTAGCGGGAGGGCCGGGGGAGCTGTTTTTT.

The chain recombines TRBV5-1 with TRBJ2-1; maybe TRBD2 (6 bases). The CDR3 runs 15 residues. The germline CDR1 and CDR2 sequences are SGHRS and YFSETQ. V dropped 4 bases and J dropped 6 bases, with 17 bases sitting between them. Here the CDR3 DNA reads TGCGCCAGCAGCCCCCGACTAGAGAGGAGCAATGAGCAGTTCTTC. Protein: CASSPRLERSNEQFF.

The V call is TRBV4-3, the J call TRBJ1-2, with TRBD1 as a possible D gene (6 bases). Germline CDR1 is LGHNA and CDR2 is YSLEER. This CDR3 has 16 amino acids. V was clipped by 0 bases and J by 6 bases, with 17 bases between them. The DNA for the CDR3 is TGCGCCAGCAGCCAAGATTTCTCAGGGGCGCGGAATGGCTACACCTTC. Amino acids: CASSQDFSGARNGYTF.

This chain uses TRBV6-1 with TRBJ2-5; D gene unclear. The CDR3 has 11 amino acids. Germline CDR1 reads MNHNS; CDR2 reads SASEGT. Trimming pared 3 bases from V and 7 bases from J, leaving 6 bases between. The CDR3 reads CASSDVGTQYF. In nucleotides, the CDR3 is TGTGCCAGCAGTGACGTCGGGACCCAGTACTTC.

The V and J genes are TRBV5-1 and TRBJ1-1; 7 positions agree with TRBD1. The CDR3 spans 13 residues. From germline, CDR1 is SGHRS and CDR2 YFSETQ. After removal of 3 bases from V and 3 bases from J, the junction contained 2 bases not matched to a gene. The CDR3 sequence: CASSYTGDTEAFF. CDR3 in DNA: TGCGCCAGCAGCTATACAGGGGACACTGAAGCTTTCTTT. The variable domain in full, completed from reference TRBV5-1 and TRBJ1-1, reads KAGVTQTPRYLIKTRGQQVTLSCSPISGHRSVSWYQQTPGQGLQFLFEYFSETQRNKGNFPGRFSGRQFSNSRSEMNVSTLELGDSALYLCASSYTGDTEAFFGQGTRLTVV.

In its sample, this clone was seen once. This chain connects TRBV5-6 to TRBJ2-5, with 7 bases fitting TRBD1. Trimming cost V 7 bases and J 5 bases; bases outside gene matches: 8. Looked up from germline, CDR1 is SGHDT and CDR2 is YYEEEE. This CDR3 region has 13 residues. The CDR3 reads CASGKTGPETQYF. DNA for the CDR3: TGTGCCAGCGGAAAGACAGGGCCCGAGACCCAGTACTTC.

The CDR3 loop reads CASSLNNGGVGNQPQHF. In DNA form, the CDR3 reads TGTGCCAGCAGTTTAAATAATGGGGGAGTGGGCAATCAGCCCCAGCATTTT. The chain has TRBV27 and TRBJ1-5, with D possibly matching TRBD1 (5 bases). The CDR3 sequence is 17 residues long. Between the trimmed V and J ends, which lost 2 bases and 2 bases, there was a span of 16 bases. Germline V gene sequence: CDR1 MNHEY, CDR2 SMNVEV (reference sequence).

The chain joins TRBV10-3 to TRBJ2-1; 10 bases are shared with TRBD2. J gave up 4 bases and V 4 bases, and 7 bases lay outside the gene matches. The CDR3 spans 16 residues. Germline CDR1 is ENHRY and CDR2 is SYGVKD. Written as DNA, the CDR3 is TGTGCCATCAGTGGGGAAACTAGCGGGATATACAATGAGCAGTTCTTC. This translates into CAISGETSGIYNEQFF.

The rearrangement uses TRBV10-3 and TRBJ2-5, with TRBD2 identical over 8 bases. This CDR3 region has 14 residues. The germline V gene has CDR1 ENHRY and CDR2 SYGVKD. V lost 3 bases and J lost 5; bases outside the gene matches: 5. CDR3 nucleotide sequence: TGTGCCATCAGTGAATCGGGAGGGGGGGAGACCCAGTACTTC. Protein sequence: CAISESGGGETQYF.

The CDR3 here is CASSLSELGGTQYF. In nucleotides, the CDR3 is TGTGCCAGCAGTTTATCCGAATTGGGTGGGACCCAGTACTTC. This chain uses TRBV27 with TRBJ2-5; no definite D call. Germline loops: CDR1 MNHEY, CDR2 SMNVEV (reference sequence). V lost 0 bases and J 7 bases, leaving 12 bases between the germline ends. The CDR3 consists of 14 residues.

The chain uses TRBV7-9 and TRBJ2-2; the D is unclear. This CDR3 region has 12 residues. Germline V gene data show CDR1 as SEHNR and CDR2 as FQNEAQ (reference sequence). V lost 2 bases and J lost 4, with 2 bases in between. The CDR3: CASSLLTGELFF. CDR3 DNA sequence: TGTGCCAGCAGCTTACTCACCGGGGAGCTGTTTTTT.

The CDR3 loop reads CASSSQGATDTQYF. The CDR3 DNA sequence: TGTGCCAGCAGCTCCCAGGGGGCCACAGATACGCAGTATTTT. The genes are TRBV7-3 and TRBJ2-3; 8 bases are a match to TRBD1. CDR3 length: 14 residues. J lost 2 bases, V lost 4 bases, and 2 bases had no gene match. CDR1 and CDR2 from the germline V gene are SGHTA and FQGTGA.

The V gene is TRBV11-2, the J gene TRBJ2-5; 7 bases align to TRBD2. The CDR3 extends over 14 amino acids. Trimming at V came to 2 bases and at J to 4 bases, leaving 4 bases not matched to a gene. CDR1 is SGHAT, CDR2 FQNNGV, per germline. CDR3 sequence (DNA): TGTGCCAGCAGCTTAAGTGGCGGGAGAGAGACCCAGTACTTC. This translates into CASSLSGGRETQYF. The full variable domain, rest sourced from reference TRBV11-2 and TRBJ2-5, is EAGVAQSPRYKIIEKRQSVAFWCNPISGHATLYWYQQILGQGPKLLIQFQNNGVVDDSQLPKDRFSAERLKGVDSTLKIQPAKLEDSAVYLCASSLSGGRETQYFGPGTRLLVL.

The chain recombines TRBV29-1 with TRBJ2-7, with 8 nucleotides matching TRBD2. The CDR3 totals 17 residues. The J segment lost 0 bases and the V segment lost 0 bases, leaving 10 bases of the junction unmatched. CDR1 and CDR2 (germline): SQVTM, ANQGSEA. CDR3 nucleotide sequence: TGCAGCGTTGAAGATCGGGGACTAGGGGGGAGCTCCTACGAGCAGTACTTC. It codes for CSVEDRGLGGSSYEQYF.

This chain links TRBV30 with TRBJ2-7; perhaps D is TRBD1 or TRBD2 (6 bases each). The CDR3 covers 16 residues. V gave up 0 bases and J gave up 6 bases, with 21 bases separating them. Germline CDR1 reads GTSNPN; CDR2 reads SVGIG (reference sequence). CDR3 DNA: TGTGCCTGGAGTGTAGGGGGTAGGGGGGAGCCCTCCGAGCAGTACTTC. As protein: CAWSVGGRGEPSEQYF.

CDR3 sequence: CASSQDGGEGQVTYEQYF. The DNA for the CDR3 is TGTGCCAGCAGCCAAGATGGGGGCGAGGGACAGGTTACATACGAGCAGTACTTC. The chain is built from TRBV4-2 and TRBJ2-7; TRBD1 matches at 8 bases. The germline CDR1 and CDR2 sequences are LGHNA and YNFKEQ. The junction had 14 bases not matched to a gene; V was cut back by 0 bases and J by 4 bases. This CDR3 region has 18 residues.

The chain joins TRBV19 to TRBJ2-3; no firm D call. Germline CDR1 LNHDA, CDR2 SQIVND (reference sequence). The CDR3 has 13 amino acids. V was pared by 5 bases and J by 6 bases, with 12 bases between. The CDR3 loop reads CASSALGPDTQYF. The CDR3 region has the DNA TGTGCCAGTAGTGCCCTAGGTCCGGATACGCAGTATTTT.

V gene TRBV19 combines with J gene TRBJ2-5, with D possibly TRBD1 on 6 matching bases. Judging by the DNA end, TRBJ2-7 fits better; the J call may be wrong. The CDR3 has 15 amino acids. CDR1 is LNHDA and CDR2 is SQIVND in the germline V gene (reference sequence). The CDR3 loop reads CASSPGDKRGYEQYF. CDR3 nucleotide sequence: TGTGCCAGTAGTCCTGGGGACAAGAGGGGCTACGAGCAGTACTTC.

The chain is built from TRBV9 and TRBJ2-1; 8 bases are shared with TRBD2. Germline values: CDR1 SGDLS, CDR2 YYNGEE. V dropped 4 bases and J dropped 2; count of bases not matched to a gene: 5. The CDR3 sequence is 15 residues long. The CDR3 sequence: CASSLRLATYNEQFF. CDR3 sequence (DNA): TGTGCCAGCAGCCTCCGACTAGCGACCTACAATGAGCAGTTCTTC.

The V and J genes are TRBV5-3 and TRBJ2-7, with D hard to call. TRBV5-3 is given ORF status, its function remaining uncertain. V was clipped by 4 bases and J by 3 bases, with 8 bases between them. CDR3 length: 12 residues. The CDR3 loop reads CARSPPGYEQYF. The CDR3 nucleotides read TGTGCCAGAAGCCCGCCGGGCTACGAGCAGTACTTC.

The CDR3 protein is CASSRTQLAGLYNEQFF. For the CDR3, the DNA is TGTGCCAGCAGCCGTACACAGTTAGCGGGACTATACAATGAGCAGTTCTTC. V gene TRBV21-1 combines with J gene TRBJ2-1; the tabulated D call, TRBD2, remains unverified against the DNA. TRBV21-1 is a pseudogene. The CDR3 covers 17 residues.